The entry below describes one T cell receptor beta chain. Its antigen is undetermined. This entry belongs to a study of shared clonotypes between healthy human individuals. General study points: Sequencing depth was expected to influence donor clonotype sharing.

Memory CD4+ cells were the fraction left after CD45RA+ naive selection. As handled by the study authors: Filtering of immunoSEQ junctional sequences could not match full-length read filtering. Only in-frame clones appear in the TCRdb table, and some are missing; sequencing was by immunoSEQ multiplex PCR. V and J calls and clone size come straight from that table; D and trimming were deduced from the DNA. There are about 770,000 clones in the sample; 72% occur only once, and more than 1.5% lies in the top ten. This clonotype was obtained from a woman in her twenties or thirties in good health. The sample comprised memory CD4+ T cells sorted from blood. This sample's subset: CD45RA-negative fraction.

The CDR3 sequence is CASSLWGGTGALGPQHF. DNA for the CDR3: TGTGCCAGCAGCTTATGGGGCGGGACAGGGGCCCTAGGGCCCCAGCATTTT. The chain couples TRBV7-3 to TRBJ1-5; 10 nucleotides align to TRBD1. V lost 2 bases to trimming and J lost 9 bases; unmatched junction nucleotides: 13. Germline V lookup: CDR1 SGHTA, CDR2 FQGTGA. This CDR3 contains 17 residues.